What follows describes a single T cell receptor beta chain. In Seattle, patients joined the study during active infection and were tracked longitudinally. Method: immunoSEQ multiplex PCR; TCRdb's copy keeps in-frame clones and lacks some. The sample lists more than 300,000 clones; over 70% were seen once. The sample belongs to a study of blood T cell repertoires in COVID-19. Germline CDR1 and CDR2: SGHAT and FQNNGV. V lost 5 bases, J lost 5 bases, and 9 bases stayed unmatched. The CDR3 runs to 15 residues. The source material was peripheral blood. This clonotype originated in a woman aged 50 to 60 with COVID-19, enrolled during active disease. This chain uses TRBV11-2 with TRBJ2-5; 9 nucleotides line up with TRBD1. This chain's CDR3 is CASSPYRGRRETQYF. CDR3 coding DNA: TGTGCCAGCAGCCCATACAGGGGGCGCAGGGAGACCCAGTACTTC.